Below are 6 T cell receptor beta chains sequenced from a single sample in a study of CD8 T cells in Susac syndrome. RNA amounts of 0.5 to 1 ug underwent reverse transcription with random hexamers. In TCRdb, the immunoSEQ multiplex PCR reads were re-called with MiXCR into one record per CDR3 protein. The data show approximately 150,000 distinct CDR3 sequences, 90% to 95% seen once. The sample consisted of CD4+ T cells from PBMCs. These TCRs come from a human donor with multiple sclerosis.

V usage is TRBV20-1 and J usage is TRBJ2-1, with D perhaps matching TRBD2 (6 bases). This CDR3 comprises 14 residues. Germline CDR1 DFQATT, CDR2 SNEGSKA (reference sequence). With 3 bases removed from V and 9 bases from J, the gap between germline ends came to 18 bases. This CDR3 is CSARGSQEGSEQFF. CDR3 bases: TGCAGTGCTAGGGGGTCCCAGGAGGGAAGTGAGCAGTTCTTC.

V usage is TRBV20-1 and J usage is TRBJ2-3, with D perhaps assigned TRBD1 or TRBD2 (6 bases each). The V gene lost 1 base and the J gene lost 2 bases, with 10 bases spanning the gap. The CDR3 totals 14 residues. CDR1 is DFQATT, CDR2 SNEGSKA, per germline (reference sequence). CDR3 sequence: CSARAGGHTDTQYF. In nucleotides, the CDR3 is TGCAGTGCTAGAGCCGGGGGACACACAGATACGCAGTATTTT.

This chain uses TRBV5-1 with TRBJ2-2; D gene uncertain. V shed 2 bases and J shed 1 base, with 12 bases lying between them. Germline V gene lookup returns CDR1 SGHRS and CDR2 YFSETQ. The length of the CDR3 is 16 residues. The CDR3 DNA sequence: TGCGCCAGCAGCTTACGAGAACATCTGAACACCGGGGAGCTGTTTTTT. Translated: CASSLREHLNTGELFF.

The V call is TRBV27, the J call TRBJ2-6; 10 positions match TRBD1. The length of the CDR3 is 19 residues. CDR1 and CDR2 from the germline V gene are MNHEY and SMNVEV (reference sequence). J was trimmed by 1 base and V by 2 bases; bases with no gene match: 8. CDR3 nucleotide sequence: TGTGCCAGCAGTTTAAGAGACAGGGGGCTTGCATCTGGGGCCAACGTCCTGACTTTC. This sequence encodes CASSLRDRGLASGANVLTF. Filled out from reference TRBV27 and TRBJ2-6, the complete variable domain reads EAQVTQNPRYLITVTGKKLTVTCSQNMNHEYMSWYRQDPGLGLRQIYYSMNVEVTDKGDVPEGYKVSRKEKRNFPLILESPSPNQTSLYFCASSLRDRGLASGANVLTFGAGSRLTVL.

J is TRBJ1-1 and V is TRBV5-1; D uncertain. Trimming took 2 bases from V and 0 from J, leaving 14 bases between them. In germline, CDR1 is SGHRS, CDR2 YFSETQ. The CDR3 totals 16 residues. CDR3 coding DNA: TGCGCCAGCAGCTTTCGGGCATCGCAGATGAACACTGAAGCTTTCTTT. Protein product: CASSFRASQMNTEAFF.

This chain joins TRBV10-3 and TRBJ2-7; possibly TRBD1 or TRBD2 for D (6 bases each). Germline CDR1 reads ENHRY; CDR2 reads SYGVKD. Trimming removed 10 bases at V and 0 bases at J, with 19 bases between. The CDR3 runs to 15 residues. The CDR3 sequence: CATRRGSESSYEQYF. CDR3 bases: TGTGCCACCCGGAGGGGGTCGGAGAGCTCCTACGAGCAGTACTTC.